This T cell receptor beta chain appears in the sequencing data of a study of neurological immune-mediated disorders. Time point noted: longitudinal time-point 2. Unsorted libraries were generated from 2 million PBMCs held at -80 degrees C. The V gene end was trimmed by 6 bases and the J gene end by 5 bases; junction bases not matched to a gene: 10. CDR1 is SNHLY, CDR2 FYNNEI, per germline. This CDR3 has 15 amino acids. There are many counts of this clonotype. 5'RACE generated cDNA with 10-nucleotide random UMIs. Each CDR3 protein is one row after TCRdb ran MiXCR on the 5' RACE reads. The sample comprises about 49,000 distinct CDR3 sequences, around 13% of which are singletons, and 4.5% rests with the top ten.

The source of this sequence is a male donor with HTLV-1-associated myelopathy (HAM/TSP). The sample taken for sequencing was PBMCs. V and J are TRBV2 and TRBJ2-3, with 8 positions matching TRBD1. CDR3 sequence reads: CASSLGQGGGDTQYF. Written as DNA, the CDR3 is TGTGCCAGCAGCCTCGGACAGGGCGGAGGAGATACGCAGTATTTT. The whole variable domain, remainder taken from reference TRBV2 and TRBJ2-3, is EPEVTQTPSHQVTQMGQEVILRCVPISNHLYFYWYRQILGQKVEFLVSFYNNEISEKSEIFDDQFSVERPDGSNFTLKIRSTKLEDSAMYFCASSLGQGGGDTQYFGPGTRLTVL.